Detailed here is one T cell receptor beta chain. Its antigen remains unknown. The V gene's germline CDR1 is SNHLY and CDR2 FYNNEI. The CDR3 has 16 residues. With 6 bases removed from V and 8 bases from J, the gap between germline ends came to 23 bases. CDR3 and TCR beta VDJ profiling relied on a genomic DNA template. TCRdb itself ran the reads through MiXCR, one entry per CDR3 protein. This table holds around 170,000 distinct CDR3 sequences, just over 45% found once. This specimen comes from a study of CD8+CD57+ T cells in acquired aplastic anemia. Study context: An average of roughly 3 ug of DNA was obtained from sorted CD4+ and CD8+ cells. Healthy donors had, on average, about 9.9 million reads for their CD4+ cells.

Study outcomes and limitations: Significance was not reached for CD8+ Simpson's diversity between patients and controls. Overlap between patients and controls comprised just under 30 CD8+ CDR3 sequences.

The chain joins TRBV2 to TRBJ2-1; the D gene is possibly TRBD2 (6 bases). The receptor comes from a human donor in good health. Sample: sorted CD4+, CD8+, or CD8+CD57+ T cells (not recorded which) from PBMCs. CDR3 nucleotides: TGTGCCAGCAGAGCGACTAGTTCCGAGCCGCGTGATGAGCAGTTCTTC. Its protein product is CASRATSSEPRDEQFF.